This TCR beta chain was identified during a study of T cells in narcolepsy. Turning to the study itself: Healthy controls were enrolled alongside patients with narcolepsy type 1 or type 2. Regarding the study as a whole: Autoreactive HCRT-specific and TRIB2-specific clonotypes were marked in same-patient CSF-versus-blood CD4+ comparisons. Autoreactive clone sequences were missing from some blood memory CD4+ repertoires. Reportedly, autoreactive clonotypes were serially detected in patients' blood but not controls'.

The CDR3 has 14 residues. Trimming removed 1 base from V and 8 bases from J, with 14 bases in between. Germline-derived CDR1 and CDR2 are MGHRA and YSYEKL. As to this clone: Antigen specificity is unknown.

TCRdb's table, derived via immunoSEQ multiplex PCR, lists solely in-frame clones and lacks some. Counted here are roughly 34,000 clones, under 90% occurring once; the ten biggest clones make up around 1.3%. The sample comprised CD45RA- memory CD4+ T cells from PBMCs. The genes are TRBV4-1 and TRBJ1-2; tentative D call: TRBD1 (6 bases). This TCR derives from a human donor with narcolepsy. CDR3: CASSQGPGAGGYTF. CDR3 coding DNA: TGCGCCAGCAGCCAAGGACCGGGGGCAGGAGGCTACACCTTC.